This T cell receptor beta chain was retrieved from a study of vaccination and CD4 T cells after COVID-19. The wider study: Post-vaccination specimens were collected at a median of roughly 68 days following dose two (range 14 to 241).

The sample's treatment: approximately nine-day PBMC culture with coronavirus spike peptide pools or control peptides (ViraFEST assay). Peptide-pool expansion of antigen-specific T cells preceded TCR sequencing in ViraFEST. This CDR3 has 14 amino acids. The germline CDR1 and CDR2 sequences are SGHTA and FQGNSA. V gave up 2 bases and J gave up 0 bases, with 6 bases separating them. Researchers used the Oncomine TCR Beta short-read assay to sequence DNA from cultured CD4+ T cells. Cultured CD4+ T cells were the source of extracted genomic DNA. TCRdb fed the PCR reads into MiXCR, producing one record per CDR3 protein. The data contain roughly 15,000 distinct CDR3 sequences, 40% of them seen just once; the ten biggest clones take up over 9.5%. As regards this clonotype: Its target is unknown.

Overall study findings and caveats: For convalescent patients, a median about 86% of reactive clones surfaced exclusively after vaccination.

The specimen was CD4+ T cells from blood, cultured in vitro. This receptor was obtained from a human donor who had recovered from COVID-19. V usage is TRBV7-2 and J usage is TRBJ2-3; no clear D gene. CDR3 DNA: TGTGCCAGCAGCTTATACGAGAGCACAGATACGCAGTATTTT. It specifies CASSLYESTDTQYF.